The 5 T cell receptor beta chains presented below share a single source sample, sequenced in a study of blood T cells in healthy people across ages (dated by TCRdb to about 2015). Libraries were constructed by 5' RACE. Sequencer: Illumina HiSeq 2500. A second about 7 to 12 cycle PCR used a sample-barcoded 5' primer and a J-beta primer mix. TCRdb trimmed public reads at Q25 via fastp, called clones via MiXCR and kept in-frame beta chains. Each entry is one CDR3 protein sequence, shown with its most common DNA and genes. In this sample the table shows just over 1 million distinct CDR3 sequences, roughly 45% of which occur a single time. The ten largest make up 15% to 20% of the sample. The sequencing sample was made of blood. The source is a woman aged 60-75 years in good health.

This clonotype turned up a few times. The V and J genes are TRBV6-2 or TRBV6-3 and TRBJ2-4; TRBD2 matches at 7 bases. The germline V gene has CDR1 MNHEY and CDR2 SVGEGT. This CDR3 has 18 residues. With 3 bases clipped from V and 0 bases from J, the junction kept 11 bases outside the gene matches. In nucleotides, the CDR3 is TGTGCCAGCAGTTATCTACTCGGGGAGGGGCTAGCCAAAAACATTCAGTACTTC. Encoded protein: CASSYLLGEGLAKNIQYF.

This clonotype showed up just a few times. This rearrangement joins TRBV2 to TRBJ2-1; tentatively, D is TRBD2 (6 bases). The CDR3 extends over 15 amino acids. Germline CDR1 SNHLY, CDR2 FYNNEI. V was trimmed by 7 bases and J by 12 bases, leaving 25 bases between them. The CDR3 protein is CASTRWPRELGGQFF. The CDR3 DNA reads TGTGCCAGCACCCGATGGCCTCGGGAATTGGGAGGGCAGTTCTTC. The complete variable domain, with remaining parts taken from reference TRBV2 and TRBJ2-1, reads EPEVTQTPSHQVTQMGQEVILRCVPISNHLYFYWYRQILGQKVEFLVSFYNNEISEKSEIFDDQFSVERPDGSNFTLKIRSTKLEDSAMYFCASTRWPRELGGQFFGPGTRLTVL.

Concerning this clonotype: This may come from a read error, since a much larger clone is one base off. The CDR3 loop is CASSLLAGGGNEQYF. CDR3 nucleotide sequence: TGTGCCAGCAGCCTACTAGCGGGGGGCGGGAATGAGCAGTACTTC. The chain is built from TRBV7-9 and TRBJ2-7, with TRBD2 matching 12 bases. This CDR3 is 15 amino acids long. Germline V gene lookup returns CDR1 SEHNR and CDR2 FQNEAQ (reference sequence). V was clipped by 5 bases and J by 7 bases; unmatched bases: 9.

The chain combines TRBV5-1 with TRBJ2-7; 13 nucleotides line up with TRBD2. Trimming at V came to 4 bases and at J to 2 bases, leaving 6 bases not matched to a gene. This CDR3 comprises 16 residues. The V gene's germline CDR1 is SGHRS and CDR2 YFSETQ. The CDR3 spells CASSPGLAGTTYEQYF. CDR3 in DNA: TGCGCCAGCAGCCCGGGACTAGCGGGAACCACCTACGAGCAGTACTTC. Looking up the rest from reference TRBV5-1 and TRBJ2-7 gives the full variable domain: KAGVTQTPRYLIKTRGQQVTLSCSPISGHRSVSWYQQTPGQGLQFLFEYFSETQRNKGNFPGRFSGRQFSNSRSEMNVSTLELGDSALYLCASSPGLAGTTYEQYFGPGTRLTVT.

The V gene is TRBV5-1, the J gene TRBJ2-7; 8 bases align to TRBD1. The CDR3 is 15 residues long. Germline CDR1 reads SGHRS; CDR2 reads YFSETQ. V lost 7 bases, J lost 6 bases, and 15 bases stayed unmatched. CDR3 sequence: CASSQQGGAWGEQYF. CDR3 DNA: TGCGCCAGCTCACAACAGGGGGGAGCTTGGGGCGAGCAGTACTTC.